A selection of T cell receptor beta chains follows, all from one sample in a study of monozygotic twins with inflammatory bowel disease. TCRdb reworked the 5' RACE reads into one entry per CDR3 protein, no DNA. Its clone listing holds more than 300,000 distinct CDR3 sequences. Sequencing input: blood. The receptors stem from a human donor with ulcerative colitis or Crohn's disease, or a healthy co-twin of an affected twin (not recorded which). The CDR3 runs from the conserved cysteine through the conserved F or W.

j_call: TRBJ2-7
v_call: TRBV6-2/TRBV6-3
cdr3_aa: CASSFVAYEQYF

j_call: TRBJ2-3
v_call: TRBV9
cdr3_aa: CASSVGAGVLDTQYF

j_call: TRBJ2-5
v_call: TRBV6-1
cdr3_aa: CASRGTSGGRGGETQYF

j_call: TRBJ1-2
v_call: TRBV6-1
cdr3_aa: CASSEALVGGDYGYTF

j_call: TRBJ1-1
v_call: TRBV7-9
cdr3_aa: CASSLLQGEAFF

j_call: TRBJ1-4
v_call: TRBV7-2
cdr3_aa: CASSLVRAEKLFF

j_call: TRBJ1-2
v_call: TRBV6-5
cdr3_aa: CASSYEGRSGYTF

j_call: TRBJ1-1
v_call: TRBV9
cdr3_aa: CASETTNTEAFF

j_call: TRBJ1-5
v_call: TRBV6-5
cdr3_aa: CASLRDQPQHF

j_call: TRBJ2-3
v_call: TRBV12-3/TRBV12-4
cdr3_aa: CASSPQQGQGTDTQYF

j_call: TRBJ1-2
v_call: TRBV19
cdr3_aa: CASSIVDSYGYTF

j_call: TRBJ2-3
v_call: TRBV4-1
cdr3_aa: CASSQDWASDTQYF

j_call: TRBJ1-1
v_call: TRBV18
cdr3_aa: CASSLKMNTEAFF

j_call: TRBJ1-3
v_call: TRBV2
cdr3_aa: CASTRDRGYGNTIYF

j_call: TRBJ1-1
v_call: TRBV11-1
cdr3_aa: CASSPLVLGPTQNTEAFF

j_call: TRBJ1-2
v_call: TRBV6-5
cdr3_aa: CASSYGGVFYGYTF